The 26 T cell receptor beta chains below all came from one sample that was sequenced in a study of T-cell reconstitution after alpha-beta-depleted transplantation in children (dated by TCRdb to about 2016). Library construction relied on PCR. The listed sequencing device is Illumina HiSeq 2500. TCR library preparation used molecular barcoding, with unique molecular identifiers applied to normalize quantification of the TCRbeta repertoire. TCRdb trimmed public reads at Q25 via fastp, called clones via MiXCR and kept in-frame beta chains. Rows merge per CDR3 protein into single entries with the most common DNA and genes. The sample records some 500,000 distinct CDR3 sequences, approximately 29% of which are singletons. Together, the top ten hold around 2.5% of the sample. Sequencing used PBMCs from the stem cell graft donor, obtained from the stem cell graft. The receptors derive from a human donor who donated a stem cell graft to a child with aplastic anemia.

This clonotype has more than one count but fewer than ten. CDR3 nucleotide sequence: TGCAGTGCTATACAGGGGTCTTTAGCCGGAAACACCATATATTTT. Translating gives CSAIQGSLAGNTIYF. This chain links TRBV20-1 with TRBJ1-3; 7 bases line up with TRBD1. This CDR3 comprises 15 residues. Germline trimming cut 4 bases from V and 4 bases from J; bases unmatched to any gene: 10. CDR1 and CDR2 from the germline V gene are DFQATT and SNEGSKA (reference sequence).

In this sample, this clonotype turned up a few times. The J gene is TRBJ2-7, the V gene TRBV11-3, with a possible D match to TRBD1 (6 bases). The CDR3 spans 13 residues. Germline V gene lookup returns CDR1 SGHNT and CDR2 YENEEA. V lost 4 bases, J lost 6 bases, and 13 bases lay in between. CDR3 loop: CASSSLDSPEQYF. DNA of the CDR3: TGTGCCAGCAGCTCGTTGGACAGCCCCGAGCAGTACTTC.

This clonotype has ten or more counts. V is TRBV12-3 or TRBV12-4 and J is TRBJ2-7, with D possibly being TRBD2 (5 bases). The CDR3 totals 15 residues. Trimming removed 3 bases from V and 3 bases from J, with 15 bases in between. The CDR3 loop reads CASSFSASKHYEQYF. For the CDR3, the DNA is TGTGCCAGCAGTTTTAGCGCCTCCAAGCACTACGAGCAGTACTTC.

This clonotype appeared many times. The chain joins TRBV19 to TRBJ1-5; 11 nucleotides line up with TRBD1. The CDR3 sequence is 15 residues long. Germline loops: CDR1 LNHDA, CDR2 SQIVND (reference sequence). The junction had 5 bases not matched to a gene; V was cut back by 6 bases and J by 4 bases. Written as DNA, the CDR3 is TGTGCCAGTAGCTGGGGACAGGGGGGAAATCAGCCCCAGCATTTT. It encodes CASSWGQGGNQPQHF.

A few counts support this clonotype. The genes are TRBV20-1 and TRBJ1-5, with 8 bases that match TRBD1. Germline V gene data show CDR1 as DFQATT and CDR2 as SNEGSKA (reference sequence). The CDR3 is 15 amino acids. Trimming took 5 bases from V and 4 from J; bases not matched to a gene: 10. The CDR3 coding sequence is TGCAGTGCTTCCAGGACAGGGAAGAGTAATCAGCCCCAGCATTTT. Amino acids: CSASRTGKSNQPQHF.

The table lists this clonotype with a few counts. The chain has TRBV28 and TRBJ2-1; 7 positions match TRBD2. Germline CDR1 is MDHEN and CDR2 is SYDVKM. The trim removed 7 bases at V and 0 bases at J, leaving 3 bases unmatched. The CDR3 contains 14 residues. This chain's CDR3 is CASMGGSSYNEQFF. The CDR3 DNA sequence: TGTGCCAGCATGGGGGGGAGCTCCTACAATGAGCAGTTCTTC. Using reference TRBV28 and TRBJ2-1 for the parts outside the CDR3, the full variable domain is DVKVTQSSRYLVKRTGEKVFLECVQDMDHENMFWYRQDPGLGLRLIYFSYDVKMKEKGDIPEGYSVSREKKERFSLILESASTNQTSMYLCASMGGSSYNEQFFGPGTRLTVL.

This chain joins TRBV6-2 or TRBV6-3 and TRBJ1-5; D gene unclear. The V end was cut by 6 bases, the J end by 0 bases, with 6 bases between. Germline V gene data show CDR1 as MNHEY and CDR2 as SVGEGT. This CDR3 spans 13 amino acids. CDR3 sequence reads: CASRRVSNQPQHF. CDR3 DNA: TGTGCCAGCAGGAGGGTTAGCAATCAGCCCCAGCATTTT.

The gene calls are TRBV6-5 and TRBJ2-3; the D gene is possibly TRBD2 (5 bases). The CDR3 is made up of 12 amino acids. Germline-derived CDR1 and CDR2 are MNHEY and SVGAGI. V dropped 5 bases and J dropped 4 bases, with 7 bases sitting between them. CDR3 region: CASSNSADTQYF. CDR3 nucleotides: TGTGCCAGCAGTAATAGCGCAGATACGCAGTATTTT.

The V and J genes are TRBV6-2 or TRBV6-3 and TRBJ2-1, with TRBD1 identical over 7 bases. Losses at the gene ends were 1 base for V and 4 bases for J; bases not matched to a gene: 4. This CDR3 has 15 residues. CDR1 and CDR2 (germline): MNHEY, SVGEGT. The CDR3 DNA reads TGTGCCAGCAGTTACTACCTGGGACAGTACAATGAGCAGTTCTTC. The encoded protein is CASSYYLGQYNEQFF.

The chain recombines TRBV6-1 with TRBJ2-7; D perhaps matches TRBD1 (6 bases). The CDR3 is 13 residues long. Trimming took 5 bases from V and 3 from J, leaving 11 bases between them. Germline V lookup: CDR1 MNHNS, CDR2 SASEGT. CDR3 coding DNA: TGTGCCAGCAGTCGCGGACAGCACTACGAGCAGTACGTC. Residues: CASSRGQHYEQYV.

The chain has TRBV6-1 and TRBJ2-7, with D possibly TRBD2 on 6 matching bases. V lost 7 bases, J lost 4 bases, and 32 bases lay in between. Germline V gene data show CDR1 as MNHNS and CDR2 as SASEGT. The CDR3 consists of 19 residues. The CDR3 DNA is TGTGCCAGCAAACCACGGGGCACTTGGGACTTCCAAAGCGGGTACGAGCAGTACTTC. It codes for CASKPRGTWDFQSGYEQYF.

This clonotype has a handful of counts. The rearrangement uses TRBV11-2 and TRBJ2-4; 9 nucleotides agree with TRBD2. The V gene's germline CDR1 is SGHAT and CDR2 FQNNGV. The CDR3 consists of 17 residues. V was clipped by 0 bases and J by 7 bases; unmatched bases: 10. CDR3 DNA sequence: TGTGCCAGCAGCTTAGATCGGGCTAGCGGGAATTGGAACATTCAGTACTTC. Translated, it gives CASSLDRASGNWNIQYF.

This clonotype was detected only a few times. The genes are TRBV15 and TRBJ2-5, with 7 nucleotides matching TRBD2. V lost 2 bases and J lost 0; bases outside the gene matches: 0. The CDR3 length is 14 residues. Germline V gives CDR1 LNHNV, CDR2 YYDKDF (reference sequence). CDR3: CATSRLADQETQYF. The CDR3 DNA is TGTGCCACCAGCAGACTAGCGGACCAAGAGACCCAGTACTTC.

This clonotype was detected only a few times. The chain is built from TRBV29-1 and TRBJ2-7; no firm D call. V was pared by 4 bases and J by 0 bases, with 4 bases between. Looked up from germline, CDR1 is SQVTM and CDR2 is ANQGSEA. The CDR3 runs 11 residues. CDR3: CSVGDSYEQYF. The CDR3 DNA sequence: TGCAGCGTTGGGGACTCCTACGAGCAGTACTTC.

The chain couples TRBV7-9 to TRBJ1-5; 8 positions match TRBD1. Germline CDR1 reads SEHNR; CDR2 reads FQNEAQ (reference sequence). The CDR3 loop spans 16 amino acids. The junction had 8 bases not matched to a gene; V was cut back by 5 bases and J by 2 bases. CDR3 protein: CASSPQTGAGNQPQHF. CDR3 in DNA: TGTGCCAGCAGCCCCCAGACAGGGGCAGGCAATCAGCCCCAGCATTTT.

At least ten counts were recorded for this clonotype. This rearrangement joins TRBV27 to TRBJ2-1; D gene ambiguous. The germline V and J ends were trimmed by 7 bases and 0 bases, with 10 bases remaining between them. The germline V gene has CDR1 MNHEY and CDR2 SMNVEV (reference sequence). There are 14 residues in the CDR3. CDR3 loop: CASKRTASYNEQFF. CDR3 in DNA: TGTGCCAGCAAGCGAACGGCCTCCTACAATGAGCAGTTCTTC.

This rearrangement joins TRBV12-3 or TRBV12-4 to TRBJ2-4; the D gene is possibly TRBD1 (7 bases). Trimming took 10 bases from V and 7 from J, leaving 17 bases between them. This CDR3 region has 13 residues. The CDR3 coding sequence is TGTGCCATTCGAGCGACAGGGAGGAACATTCAGTACTTC. It translates to CAIRATGRNIQYF.

The rearrangement joins TRBV5-5 to TRBJ2-6, with D possibly matching TRBD1 (6 bases). The CDR3 runs 16 residues. The germline V and J ends were trimmed by 3 bases and 0 bases, with 10 bases remaining between them. The germline gives CDR1 SGHKS, CDR2 YYEKEE (reference sequence). CDR3 DNA: TGTGCCAGCAGCTCCGGACAGTTCTCTGGGGCCAACGTCCTGACTTTC. It codes for CASSSGQFSGANVLTF.

This clonotype has just a few counts. This rearrangement joins TRBV6-1 to TRBJ2-6; 8 bases map to TRBD1. V lost 8 bases and J lost 2; bases outside the gene matches: 11. Germline CDR1 MNHNS, CDR2 SASEGT. CDR3 length: 17 residues. The CDR3 here is CASWSKDREAGANVLTF. CDR3 nucleotide sequence: TGTGCCAGCTGGTCGAAGGACAGGGAGGCTGGGGCCAACGTCCTGACTTTC.

This clonotype was recorded a few times. The chain is built from TRBV5-4 and TRBJ2-3; 9 bases are a match to TRBD2. J was trimmed by 4 bases and V by 0 bases; bases with no gene match: 6. CDR3 length: 16 amino acids. The germline V gene has CDR1 SGHNT and CDR2 YYREEE (reference sequence). The CDR3 protein is CASSLGSGSSADTQYF. The DNA for the CDR3 is TGTGCCAGCAGCTTGGGTAGCGGGAGTTCGGCAGATACGCAGTATTTT. Variable domain in full (rest from reference TRBV5-4 and TRBJ2-3): ETGVTQSPTHLIKTRGQQVTLRCSSQSGHNTVSWYQQALGQGPQFIFQYYREEENGRGNFPPRFSGLQFPNYSSELNVNALELDDSALYLCASSLGSGSSADTQYFGPGTRLTVL.

The chain recombines TRBV2 with TRBJ2-6; no firm D call. Looked up from germline, CDR1 is SNHLY and CDR2 is FYNNEI. V shed 1 base and J shed 0 bases, with 4 bases lying between them. The length of the CDR3 is 15 residues. CDR3 amino acids: CASSEEFSGANVLTF. The CDR3 DNA is TGTGCCAGCAGTGAAGAATTCTCTGGGGCCAACGTCCTGACTTTC.

CDR3: CSARPSAGAGGYTF. The CDR3 nucleotides are TGCAGTGCTAGACCCTCAGCGGGGGCCGGTGGCTACACCTTC. This rearrangement joins TRBV20-1 to TRBJ1-2, with D tentatively TRBD1 (6 bases). CDR3 length: 14 amino acids. V was shortened by 2 bases and J by 7 bases, with 17 bases between the two germline ends. CDR1 is DFQATT, CDR2 SNEGSKA, per germline (reference sequence).

The CDR3 loop is CASSLEGGGRGNYEQYV. CDR3 in DNA: TGCGCCAGCAGCTTGGAGGGAGGCGGCCGAGGAAACTACGAGCAGTACGTC. V gene TRBV5-1 combines with J gene TRBJ2-7, with D possibly matching TRBD2 (6 bases). Germline CDR1 is SGHRS and CDR2 is YFSETQ. The CDR3 consists of 17 residues. Trimming took 0 bases from V and 3 from J, leaving 19 bases between them.

The chain combines TRBV29-1 with TRBJ2-7, with 10 nucleotides matching TRBD2. CDR1 SQVTM and CDR2 ANQGSEA come from the germline V gene. Trimming at V came to 6 bases and at J to 4 bases, leaving 12 bases not matched to a gene. This CDR3 region has 15 residues. The CDR3 is CSVGGASGRVYEQYF. DNA for the CDR3: TGCAGCGTGGGGGGGGCTAGCGGGAGAGTTTACGAGCAGTACTTC.

This chain links TRBV20-1 with TRBJ2-1, with 8 bases that match TRBD2. The CDR3 is made up of 15 amino acids. The V gene end was trimmed by 0 bases and the J gene end by 2 bases; junction bases not matched to a gene: 3. The germline CDR1 and CDR2 sequences are DFQATT and SNEGSKA (reference sequence). CDR3 sequence (DNA): TGCAGTGCTAGAGAAGGGACTAGGACCTACAATGAGCAGTTCTTC. Amino acid sequence: CSAREGTRTYNEQFF.

This clonotype came up a few times. This chain links TRBV4-3 with TRBJ1-2; possible D gene TRBD1, 5 bases. Between the trimmed V and J ends, which lost 4 bases and 2 bases, there was a span of 14 bases. The CDR3 consists of 15 residues. Germline V gives CDR1 LGHNA, CDR2 YSLEER. The CDR3 nucleotides read TGCGCCAGCAGCCCCCCTGACAGCGGAAACTATGGCTACACCTTC. Translation gives CASSPPDSGNYGYTF.